These 11 T cell receptor beta chains were sequenced from one sample in a study of post-analysis software for immune sequencing data. The authors incorporated unique molecular identifiers into the TCR beta cDNA libraries. MiXCR, applied by TCRdb to the PCR reads, yields one record per CDR3 protein. In the table there are some 370,000 distinct CDR3 sequences, 30% to 45% of which are singletons. Study conclusions and caveats: Four to six TRBV segments (TRBV5-6, TRBV5-1 and TRBV20-1 among them) occurred more frequently in patients than in controls.

These receptors are not linked to any known antigen. Sequencing used blood. These receptors were obtained from a girl aged 10-17 years with multiple sclerosis.

This rearrangement joins TRBV29-1 to TRBJ1-1, with a weak D call TRBD1 (5 bases). V was clipped by 4 bases and J by 5 bases, with 14 bases between them. Per germline, CDR1 SQVTM and CDR2 ANQGSEA. The CDR3 length is 13 residues. CDR3 sequence reads: CSVGRGGETEAFF. The CDR3 coding sequence is TGCAGCGTTGGCCGTGGGGGAGAGACTGAAGCTTTCTTT.

In its sample, this clonotype was seen many times. The CDR3 here is CASSHGYEQYF. The CDR3, as DNA: TGTGCCAGCAGTCACGGGTACGAGCAGTACTTC. The rearrangement links TRBV3-1 to TRBJ2-7; no clear D gene. There are 11 residues in the CDR3. Trimming took off 6 bases at V and 4 bases at J, with 7 bases between the two ends. Germline V gene lookup returns CDR1 LGHDT and CDR2 YNNKEL (reference sequence).

The chain couples TRBV18 to TRBJ2-5; D not resolved. V lost 0 bases and J 2 bases, leaving 13 bases between the germline ends. The CDR3 loop spans 16 amino acids. CDR1 is KGHSH, CDR2 LQKENI, per germline. In DNA form, the CDR3 reads TGTGCCAGCTCACCACCTGAGGTGATTTCACAAGAGACCCAGTACTTC. It specifies CASSPPEVISQETQYF.

The V call is TRBV12-3 or TRBV12-4, the J call TRBJ2-7, with 8 bases lining up with TRBD1. CDR3 length: 13 residues. Unmatched junction bases numbered 6, after V lost 5 bases and J lost 6 bases. The CDR3, as DNA: TGTGCCAGCAGTCGGACAGGGAATGGCGAGCAGTACTTC. This gives the protein CASSRTGNGEQYF.

This clonotype turned up a few times. The chain couples TRBV10-3 to TRBJ2-7, with 13 bases that match TRBD2. Trimming cost V 7 bases and J 5 bases; bases outside gene matches: 5. Germline V CDR1 and CDR2: ENHRY, SYGVKD. This CDR3 has 14 amino acids. The CDR3, as DNA: TGTGCCATCAAAAGGACTAGCGGGGGAGACGAGCAGTACTTC. Amino acids: CAIKRTSGGDEQYF.

CDR3 protein: CASSRGQSSYNEQFF. The CDR3 DNA follows: TGTGCCAGCAGCCGGGGACAGAGCTCCTACAATGAGCAGTTCTTC. The rearrangement joins TRBV11-2 to TRBJ2-1; 7 bases map to TRBD1. The CDR3 extends over 15 amino acids. CDR1 is SGHAT and CDR2 is FQNNGV in the germline V gene. Losses at the gene ends were 5 bases for V and 0 bases for J; bases not matched to a gene: 4.

This clonotype has just a few counts. This chain uses TRBV7-2 with TRBJ2-7; 7 positions agree with TRBD1. The J segment lost 3 bases and the V segment lost 4 bases, leaving 15 bases of the junction unmatched. Germline V lookup: CDR1 SGHTA, CDR2 FQGNSA. The CDR3 runs 17 residues. CDR3 residues: CASSSMIDRVSYYEQYF. The CDR3 DNA reads as TGTGCCAGCAGCTCGATGATCGACAGGGTATCCTACTACGAGCAGTACTTC.

In its sample, this clonotype was seen a few times. The J gene is TRBJ2-5, the V gene TRBV29-1; a weak D match, TRBD2 (5 bases). Trimming stripped 8 bases from V and 0 bases from J, with 7 bases between. Germline assignment: CDR1 SQVTM and CDR2 ANQGSEA. The CDR3 extends over 11 amino acids. DNA for the CDR3: TGCAGCACCGGGGACCAAGAGACCCAGTACTTC. Translation gives CSTGDQETQYF.

J is TRBJ2-1 and V is TRBV5-6; D gene unclear. Per germline, CDR1 SGHDT and CDR2 YYEEEE. The CDR3 covers 11 residues. V lost 4 bases to trimming and J lost 5 bases, with 4 bases between them. CDR3 in amino acids: CASSTHNEQFF. The CDR3 bases are TGTGCCAGCAGCACCCACAATGAGCAGTTCTTC.

Only a few counts were recorded for this clonotype. The genes are TRBV12-3 or TRBV12-4 and TRBJ2-1; D might be TRBD1 or TRBD2, each matching 5 bases. V lost 6 bases and J lost 1, with 13 bases in between. The CDR3 loop spans 15 amino acids. The CDR3 here is CASRAEGLSYNEQFF. The DNA for the CDR3 is TGTGCCAGCAGAGCCGAGGGGTTATCCTACAATGAGCAGTTCTTC.

The V call is TRBV12-3 or TRBV12-4, the J call TRBJ2-3, with a possible D match to TRBD2 (5 bases). CDR3 length equals 13 residues. V lost 8 bases and J lost 4, with 13 bases in between. This chain's CDR3 is CASGWGSADTQYF. The CDR3 DNA reads as TGTGCCAGCGGGTGGGGTAGCGCAGATACGCAGTATTTT.